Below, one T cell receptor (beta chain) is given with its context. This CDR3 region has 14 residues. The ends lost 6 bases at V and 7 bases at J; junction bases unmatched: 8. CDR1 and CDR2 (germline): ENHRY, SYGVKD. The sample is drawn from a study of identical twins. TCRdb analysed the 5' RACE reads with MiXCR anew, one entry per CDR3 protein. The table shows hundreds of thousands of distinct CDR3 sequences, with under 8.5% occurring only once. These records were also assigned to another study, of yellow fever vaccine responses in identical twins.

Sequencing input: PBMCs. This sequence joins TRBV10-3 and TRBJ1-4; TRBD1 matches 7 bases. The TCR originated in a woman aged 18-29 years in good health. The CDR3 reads CAISAQGQLEKLFF. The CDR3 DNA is TGTGCCATCAGCGCACAGGGGCAACTTGAAAAACTGTTTTTT.